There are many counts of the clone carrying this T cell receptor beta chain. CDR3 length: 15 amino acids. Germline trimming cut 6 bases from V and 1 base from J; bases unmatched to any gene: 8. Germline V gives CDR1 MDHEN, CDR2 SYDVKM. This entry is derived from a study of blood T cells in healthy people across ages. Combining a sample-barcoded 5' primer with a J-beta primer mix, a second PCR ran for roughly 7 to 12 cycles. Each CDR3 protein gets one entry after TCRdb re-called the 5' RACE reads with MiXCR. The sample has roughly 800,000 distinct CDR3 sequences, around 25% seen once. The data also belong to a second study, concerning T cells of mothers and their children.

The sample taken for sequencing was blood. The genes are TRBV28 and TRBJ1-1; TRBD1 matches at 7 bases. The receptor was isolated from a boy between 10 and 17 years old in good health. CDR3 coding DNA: TGTGCCAGCAGCCCAACAGGGGTCGGGAACACTGAAGCTTTCTTT. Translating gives CASSPTGVGNTEAFF.